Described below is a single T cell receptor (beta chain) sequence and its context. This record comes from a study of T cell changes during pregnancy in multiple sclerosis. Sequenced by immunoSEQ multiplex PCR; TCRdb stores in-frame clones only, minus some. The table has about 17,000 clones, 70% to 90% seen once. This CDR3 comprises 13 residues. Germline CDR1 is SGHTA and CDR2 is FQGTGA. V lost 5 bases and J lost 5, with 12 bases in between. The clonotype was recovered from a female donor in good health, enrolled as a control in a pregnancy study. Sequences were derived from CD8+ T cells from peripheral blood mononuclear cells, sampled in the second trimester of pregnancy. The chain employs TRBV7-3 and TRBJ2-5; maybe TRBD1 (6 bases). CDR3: CASSQQGFETQYF. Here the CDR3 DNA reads TGTGCCAGCAGCCAACAGGGTTTCGAGACCCAGTACTTC.